Reported below is one TCR beta chain. Original processing notes: Amplification from reference gene primers served as the basis for estimated nucleated cell counts. Sequencing was performed with immunoSEQ multiplex PCR; in TCRdb, only in-frame clones are kept and a portion is missing. That table furnishes V, J and clone size, whereas the DNA furnished D and trimming. Among around 190,000 clones, about 79% were seen once, and the ten largest hold over 10%. This record belongs to a study of blood T cell repertoires in COVID-19. Study as a whole: The cDNA or gDNA used as material had been derived from T cells, B-cell-depleted T cells, or PBMCs.

CDR1 and CDR2 (germline): LGHDT, YNNKEL (reference sequence). Trimming pared 2 bases from V and 3 bases from J, leaving 11 bases between. The CDR3 is made up of 14 amino acids. This rearrangement joins TRBV3-1 (or the pseudogene TRBV3-2) to TRBJ2-7; tentatively, D is TRBD2 (5 bases). The sample taken for sequencing was peripheral blood. The sequence was collected from a human donor in a cohort sampled during active COVID-19. The CDR3 loop is CASSQSRTYYEQYF. As DNA, the CDR3 is TGTGCCAGCAGCCAAAGTAGGACTTACTACGAGCAGTACTTC.